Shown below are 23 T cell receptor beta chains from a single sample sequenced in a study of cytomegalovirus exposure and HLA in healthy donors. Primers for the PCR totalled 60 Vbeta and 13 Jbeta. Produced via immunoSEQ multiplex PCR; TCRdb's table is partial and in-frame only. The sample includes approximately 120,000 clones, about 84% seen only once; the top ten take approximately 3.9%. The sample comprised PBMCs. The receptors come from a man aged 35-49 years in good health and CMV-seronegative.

The CDR3 reads CASSGQGAGDNQPQHF. CDR3 nucleotides: TGTGCCAGCAGTGGACAGGGGGCCGGAGACAATCAGCCCCAGCATTTT. This sequence joins TRBV28 and TRBJ1-5; 11 nucleotides align to TRBD1. The junction had 6 bases not matched to a gene; V was cut back by 5 bases and J by 3 bases. Germline loops: CDR1 MDHEN, CDR2 SYDVKM. The CDR3 sequence is 16 residues long.

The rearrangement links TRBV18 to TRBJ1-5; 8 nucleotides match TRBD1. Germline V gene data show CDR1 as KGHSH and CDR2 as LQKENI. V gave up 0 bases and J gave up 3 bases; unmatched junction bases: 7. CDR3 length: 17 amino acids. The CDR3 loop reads CASSPPMAGGVNQPQHF. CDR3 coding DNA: TGTGCCAGCTCACCACCGATGGCAGGGGGCGTCAATCAGCCCCAGCATTTT.

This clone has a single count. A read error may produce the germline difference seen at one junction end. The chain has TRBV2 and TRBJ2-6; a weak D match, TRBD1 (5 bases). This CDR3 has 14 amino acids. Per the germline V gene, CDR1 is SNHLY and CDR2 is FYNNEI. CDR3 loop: CASRRYSGANGLTF. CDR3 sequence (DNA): TGTGCCAGCAGGAGGTACTCTGGGGCCAACGGCCTGACTTTC.

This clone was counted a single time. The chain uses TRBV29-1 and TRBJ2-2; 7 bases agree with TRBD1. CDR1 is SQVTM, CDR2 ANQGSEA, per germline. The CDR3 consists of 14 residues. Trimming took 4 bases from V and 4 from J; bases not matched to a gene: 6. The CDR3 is CSVGRQGGTGELFF. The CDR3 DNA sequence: TGCAGCGTTGGAAGACAGGGTGGCACCGGGGAGCTGTTTTTT.

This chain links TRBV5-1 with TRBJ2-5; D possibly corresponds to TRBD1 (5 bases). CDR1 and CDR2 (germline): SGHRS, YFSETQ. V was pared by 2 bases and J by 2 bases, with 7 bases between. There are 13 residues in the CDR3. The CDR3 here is CASSFRAQETQYF. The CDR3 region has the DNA TGCGCCAGCAGCTTCAGGGCGCAAGAGACCCAGTACTTC. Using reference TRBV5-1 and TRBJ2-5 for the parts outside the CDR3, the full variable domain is KAGVTQTPRYLIKTRGQQVTLSCSPISGHRSVSWYQQTPGQGLQFLFEYFSETQRNKGNFPGRFSGRQFSNSRSEMNVSTLELGDSALYLCASSFRAQETQYFGPGTRLLVL.

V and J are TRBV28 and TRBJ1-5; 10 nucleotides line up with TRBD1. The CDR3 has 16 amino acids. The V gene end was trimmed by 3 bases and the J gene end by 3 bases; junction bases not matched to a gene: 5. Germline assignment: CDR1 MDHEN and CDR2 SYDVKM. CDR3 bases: TGTGCCAGCAGTTTCTACGACAGGGGGCCCAATCAGCCCCAGCATTTT. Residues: CASSFYDRGPNQPQHF.

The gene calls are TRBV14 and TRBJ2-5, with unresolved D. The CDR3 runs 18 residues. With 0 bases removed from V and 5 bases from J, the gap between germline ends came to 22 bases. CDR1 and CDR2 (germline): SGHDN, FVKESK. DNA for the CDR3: TGTGCCAGCAGCCAAGAGGCAGGTAAGGCCCCCATTCTGGAGACCCAGTACTTC. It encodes CASSQEAGKAPILETQYF.

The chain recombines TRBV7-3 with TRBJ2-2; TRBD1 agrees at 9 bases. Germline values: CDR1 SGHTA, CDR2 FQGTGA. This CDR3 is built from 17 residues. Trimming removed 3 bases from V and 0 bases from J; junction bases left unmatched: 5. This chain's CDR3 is CASSFTGGLPNTGELFF. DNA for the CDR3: TGTGCCAGCAGCTTCACAGGGGGCCTCCCGAACACCGGGGAGCTGTTTTTT.

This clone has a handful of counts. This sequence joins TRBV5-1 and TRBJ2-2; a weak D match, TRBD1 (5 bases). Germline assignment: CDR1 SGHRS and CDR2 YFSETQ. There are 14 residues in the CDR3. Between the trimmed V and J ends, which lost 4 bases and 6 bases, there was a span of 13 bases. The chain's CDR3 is CASSDTVGAGELFF. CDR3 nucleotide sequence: TGCGCCAGCAGCGACACGGTAGGGGCCGGGGAGCTGTTTTTT.

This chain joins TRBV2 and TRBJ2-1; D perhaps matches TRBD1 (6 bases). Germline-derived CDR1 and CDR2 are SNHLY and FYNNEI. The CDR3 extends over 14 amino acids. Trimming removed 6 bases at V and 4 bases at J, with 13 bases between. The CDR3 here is CASRDTGMYNEQFF. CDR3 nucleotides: TGTGCCAGCAGAGATACAGGGATGTACAATGAGCAGTTCTTC. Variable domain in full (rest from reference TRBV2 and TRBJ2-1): EPEVTQTPSHQVTQMGQEVILRCVPISNHLYFYWYRQILGQKVEFLVSFYNNEISEKSEIFDDQFSVERPDGSNFTLKIRSTKLEDSAMYFCASRDTGMYNEQFFGPGTRLTVL.

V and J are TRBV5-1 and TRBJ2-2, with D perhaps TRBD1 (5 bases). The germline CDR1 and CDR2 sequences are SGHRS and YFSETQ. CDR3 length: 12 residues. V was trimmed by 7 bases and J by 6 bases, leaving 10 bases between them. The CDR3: CASAAGSGELFF. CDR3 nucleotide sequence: TGCGCCAGCGCTGCAGGGTCCGGGGAGCTGTTTTTT. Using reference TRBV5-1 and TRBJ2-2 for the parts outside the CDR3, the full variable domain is KAGVTQTPRYLIKTRGQQVTLSCSPISGHRSVSWYQQTPGQGLQFLFEYFSETQRNKGNFPGRFSGRQFSNSRSEMNVSTLELGDSALYLCASAAGSGELFFGEGSRLTVL.

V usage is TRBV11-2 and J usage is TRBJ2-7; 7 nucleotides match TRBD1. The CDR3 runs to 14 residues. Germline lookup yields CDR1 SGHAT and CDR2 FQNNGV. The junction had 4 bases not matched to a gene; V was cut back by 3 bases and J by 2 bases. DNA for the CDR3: TGTGCCAGCAGCTTTGCCGGGACAGCCTACGAGCAGTACTTC. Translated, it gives CASSFAGTAYEQYF.

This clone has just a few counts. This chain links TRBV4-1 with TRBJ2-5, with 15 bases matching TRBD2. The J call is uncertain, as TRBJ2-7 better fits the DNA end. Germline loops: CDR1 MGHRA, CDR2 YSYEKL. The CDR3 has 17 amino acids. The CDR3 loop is CASSQGGTSGGSYEQYF. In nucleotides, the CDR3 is TGCGCCAGCAGCCAAGGGGGGACTAGCGGGGGGTCCTACGAGCAGTACTTC.

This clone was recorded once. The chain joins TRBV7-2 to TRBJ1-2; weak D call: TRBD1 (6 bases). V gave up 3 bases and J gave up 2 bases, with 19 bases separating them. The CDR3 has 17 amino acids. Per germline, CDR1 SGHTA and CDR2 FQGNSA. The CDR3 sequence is CASSLGSPGQLNYGYTF. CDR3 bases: TGTGCCAGCAGCTTGGGTTCTCCCGGACAGCTGAACTATGGCTACACCTTC.

CDR3 loop: CASNLEGRSSEQYF. CDR3 coding DNA: TGTGCCAGCAACTTGGAGGGCAGGAGCAGCGAGCAGTACTTC. The chain couples TRBV7-2 to TRBJ2-7; possible D gene TRBD2, 6 bases. V lost 7 bases, J lost 6 bases, and 19 bases lay in between. The CDR3 length is 14 residues. Germline assignment: CDR1 SGHTA and CDR2 FQGNSA.

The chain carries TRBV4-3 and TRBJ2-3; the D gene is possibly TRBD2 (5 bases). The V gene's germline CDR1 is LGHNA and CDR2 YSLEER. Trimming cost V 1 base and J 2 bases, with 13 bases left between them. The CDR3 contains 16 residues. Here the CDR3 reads CASSQGPGVNTDTQYF. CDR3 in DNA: TGCGCCAGCAGCCAAGGTCCCGGGGTAAACACAGATACGCAGTATTTT.

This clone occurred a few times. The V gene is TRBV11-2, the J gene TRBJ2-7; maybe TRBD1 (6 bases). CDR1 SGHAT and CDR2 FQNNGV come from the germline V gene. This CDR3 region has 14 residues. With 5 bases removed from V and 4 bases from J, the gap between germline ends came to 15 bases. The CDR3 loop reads CASSQRQASYEQYF. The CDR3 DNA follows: TGTGCCAGCAGCCAAAGACAGGCCTCTTACGAGCAGTACTTC.

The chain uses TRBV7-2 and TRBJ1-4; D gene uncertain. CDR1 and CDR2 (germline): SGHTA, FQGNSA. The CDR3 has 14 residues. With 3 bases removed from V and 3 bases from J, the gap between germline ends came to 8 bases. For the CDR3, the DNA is TGTGCCAGCAGCTTGTACAGCCCTAATGAAAAACTGTTTTTT. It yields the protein CASSLYSPNEKLFF.

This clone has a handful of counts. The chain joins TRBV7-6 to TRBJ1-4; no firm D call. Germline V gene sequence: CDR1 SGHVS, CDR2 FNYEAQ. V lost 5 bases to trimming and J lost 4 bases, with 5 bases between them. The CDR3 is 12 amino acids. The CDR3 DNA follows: TGTGCCAGCAGCCTCTTTAATGAAAAACTGTTTTTT. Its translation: CASSLFNEKLFF. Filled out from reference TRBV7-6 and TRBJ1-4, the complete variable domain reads GAGVSQSPRYKVTKRGQDVALRCDPISGHVSLYWYRQALGQGPEFLTYFNYEAQQDKSGLPNDRFSAERPEGSISTLTIQRTEQRDSAMYRCASSLFNEKLFFGSGTQLSVL.

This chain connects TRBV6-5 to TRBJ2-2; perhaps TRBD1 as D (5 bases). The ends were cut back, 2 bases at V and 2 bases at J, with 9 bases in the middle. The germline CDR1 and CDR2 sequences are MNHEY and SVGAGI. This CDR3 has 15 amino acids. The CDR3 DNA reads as TGTGCCAGCAGTTACCTCAGGGCAAACACCGGGGAGCTGTTTTTT. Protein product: CASSYLRANTGELFF.

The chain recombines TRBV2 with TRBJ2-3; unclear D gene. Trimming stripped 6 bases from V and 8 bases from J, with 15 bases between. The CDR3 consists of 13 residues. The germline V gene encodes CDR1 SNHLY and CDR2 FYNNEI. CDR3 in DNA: TGTGCCAGCAGGCCCCTCGACACTGGTACGCAGTATTTT. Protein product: CASRPLDTGTQYF.

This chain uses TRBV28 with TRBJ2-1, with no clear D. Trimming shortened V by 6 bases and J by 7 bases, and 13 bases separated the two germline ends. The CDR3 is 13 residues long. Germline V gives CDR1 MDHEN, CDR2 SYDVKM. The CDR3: CASSTTRRNEQFF. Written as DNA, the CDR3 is TGTGCCAGCAGCACTACACGAAGGAATGAGCAGTTCTTC.

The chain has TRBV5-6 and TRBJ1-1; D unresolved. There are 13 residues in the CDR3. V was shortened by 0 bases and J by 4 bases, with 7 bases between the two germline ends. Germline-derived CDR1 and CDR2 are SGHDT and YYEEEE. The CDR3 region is CASSLGSGTEAFF. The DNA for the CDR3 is TGTGCCAGCAGCTTGGGGTCAGGCACTGAAGCTTTCTTT.